The following is a T cell receptor beta chain sequence with its context. Its specificity is unknown. The record originates from a study of CD8+ T cells in alopecia areata. CDR3 length: 16 amino acids. With 4 bases clipped from V and 2 bases from J, the junction kept 9 bases outside the gene matches. Germline lookup yields CDR1 SGHNT and CDR2 YYREEE (reference sequence). The treatment was: oral pan-JAK inhibitor, 5-10 mg twice daily. Study-wide points: With tofacitinib ongoing, many expanded lesional clones persisted in both scalp and blood.

Extracted RNA was reverse transcribed, and the resulting cDNA served as sequencing template. The protocol was immunoSEQ multiplex PCR, while the TCRdb copy is restricted to in-frame clones and leaves out a portion. Of about 200,000 clones in the sample, approximately 56% were seen once. Material: CD4+ T cells sorted from blood, obtained at week 4, from a patient treated with tofacitinib. The source of this sequence is a human donor with alopecia areata. The chain carries TRBV5-4 and TRBJ1-5; TRBD1 aligns across 7 bases. Here the CDR3 DNA reads TGTGCCAGCAGCGTAACAGGGGAGGGGGGCAATCAGCCCCAGCATTTT. This translates into CASSVTGEGGNQPQHF.